These 26 T cell receptor beta chains originate from one sample sequenced in a study of CD4 T cell repertoires in COVID-19. Clones were read by immunoSEQ multiplex PCR, and TCRdb kept only the in-frame ones, dropping some. Here the sample spans about 24,000 clones, 93% being singletons. The memory T cells were sequenced right after ex vivo isolation, without culture. The sample here was circulating follicular helper CD4+ T cells (cTfh) from blood, taken before the COVID-19 pandemic. These receptors were obtained from a human donor who had COVID-19.

V is TRBV5-6 and J is TRBJ1-2; D may be TRBD1 (6 bases). Germline CDR1 reads SGHDT; CDR2 reads YYEEEE. The CDR3 extends over 15 amino acids. Trimming took 0 bases from V and 3 from J, leaving 12 bases between them. CDR3 protein: CASSLGGRGYYGYTF. The DNA for the CDR3 is TGTGCCAGCAGCTTGGGGGGCAGGGGATACTATGGCTACACCTTC.

The chain uses TRBV5-6 and TRBJ1-3, with a possible D match to TRBD1 (5 bases). V lost 0 bases to trimming and J lost 2 bases, with 6 bases between them. From germline, CDR1 is SGHDT and CDR2 YYEEEE. This CDR3 region has 14 residues. The CDR3 reads CASSLAGPGNTIYF. As DNA, the CDR3 is TGTGCCAGCAGCTTGGCAGGGCCTGGAAACACCATATATTTT.

Here the CDR3 reads CASSWGDSSYNEQFF. DNA for the CDR3: TGTGCCAGCAGTTGGGGGGATAGCTCCTACAATGAGCAGTTCTTC. The chain combines TRBV6-6 with TRBJ2-1; weak D call: TRBD2 (6 bases). V lost 4 bases, J lost 0 bases, and 10 bases lay in between. In germline, CDR1 is MNHNY, CDR2 SVGAGI (reference sequence). This CDR3 has 15 amino acids.

CDR3 DNA sequence: TGTGCCAGCTCACCCACTGGACAGGGATCTAACTATGGCTACACCTTC. It yields the protein CASSPTGQGSNYGYTF. The V gene is TRBV18, the J gene TRBJ1-2; 8 bases align to TRBD1. Germline CDR1 KGHSH, CDR2 LQKENI. The ends lost 3 bases at V and 0 bases at J; junction bases unmatched: 6. The CDR3 contains 16 residues.

The rearrangement uses TRBV12-5 and TRBJ2-3, with TRBD2 matching over 7 bases. The CDR3 spans 15 residues. Germline V gene lookup returns CDR1 LGHNT and CDR2 FRNRAP. V lost 4 bases, J lost 1 base, and 5 bases stayed unmatched. CDR3 amino acids: CASGYSGRRTDTQYF. Written as DNA, the CDR3 is TGTGCTAGTGGTTATAGCGGGCGACGCACAGATACGCAGTATTTT.

The rearrangement links TRBV6-5 to TRBJ1-2, with D possibly matching TRBD1 (5 bases). Per germline, CDR1 MNHEY and CDR2 SVGAGI. The length of the CDR3 is 14 residues. V shed 2 bases and J shed 8 bases, with 15 bases lying between them. DNA for the CDR3: TGTGCCAGCAGTTACGGGGGGGTCGATAGGGGCTACACCTTC. This gives the protein CASSYGGVDRGYTF.

The rearrangement joins TRBV5-1 to TRBJ1-1; 7 nucleotides match TRBD1. CDR1 and CDR2 (germline): SGHRS, YFSETQ. The junction had 9 bases not matched to a gene; V was cut back by 4 bases and J by 3 bases. The CDR3 runs to 15 residues. CDR3 in amino acids: CASSQRQGRDTEAFF. Here the CDR3 DNA reads TGCGCCAGCAGCCAGAGACAGGGAAGGGACACTGAAGCTTTCTTT.

The V gene is TRBV2, the J gene TRBJ1-5; TRBD1 might be the D (5 bases). This CDR3 is built from 15 residues. V was cut by 4 bases and J by 1 base, with 11 bases left in between. CDR1 is SNHLY and CDR2 is FYNNEI in the germline V gene. In DNA form, the CDR3 reads TGTGCCAGCAGTGGAAGGGGTCGCAGCAATCAGCCCCAGCATTTT. As protein: CASSGRGRSNQPQHF.

The V gene is TRBV5-1, the J gene TRBJ2-1; 9 nucleotides agree with TRBD2. Germline CDR1 and CDR2: SGHRS and YFSETQ. V dropped 4 bases and J dropped 3; count of bases not matched to a gene: 5. The CDR3 has 15 amino acids. For the CDR3, the DNA is TGCGCCAGCAGCGGGGGACTAGCTAACTACAATGAGCAGTTCTTC. The encoded protein is CASSGGLANYNEQFF.

The chain employs TRBV19 and TRBJ2-5; D unresolved. This CDR3 spans 13 amino acids. The germline gives CDR1 LNHDA, CDR2 SQIVND (reference sequence). With 9 bases removed from V and 2 bases from J, the gap between germline ends came to 13 bases. In DNA, the CDR3 is TGTGCCAGCGCGCGCGGCGGTCAAGAGACCCAGTACTTC. It yields the protein CASARGGQETQYF.

V is TRBV7-2 and J is TRBJ1-1; perhaps TRBD1 as D (5 bases). Germline V gene sequence: CDR1 SGHTA, CDR2 FQGNSA. The V gene lost 4 bases and the J gene lost 4 bases, with 10 bases spanning the gap. The CDR3 loop spans 13 amino acids. The chain's CDR3 is CASSSGVSTEAFF. As DNA, the CDR3 is TGTGCCAGCAGCTCGGGGGTGTCCACTGAAGCTTTCTTT.

The chain couples TRBV18 to TRBJ1-1; 7 nucleotides line up with TRBD1. The CDR3 contains 16 residues. CDR1 is KGHSH, CDR2 LQKENI, per germline. J lost 1 base, V lost 3 bases, and 8 bases had no gene match. The CDR3 region has the DNA TGTGCCAGCTCACCCCCACAGGGGAGAACGAACACTGAAGCTTTCTTT. Translation: CASSPPQGRTNTEAFF.

The chain employs TRBV13 and TRBJ2-7; 8 nucleotides agree with TRBD2. CDR1 is PRHDT and CDR2 is FYEKMQ in the germline V gene (reference sequence). The CDR3 has 19 residues. With V trimmed by 5 bases and J by 0 bases, 18 bases remained unmatched. CDR3: CASSQPPDYREGHSYEQYF. For the CDR3, the DNA is TGTGCCAGCAGCCAACCCCCAGATTACCGGGAGGGCCACTCCTACGAGCAGTACTTC.

The V gene is TRBV5-1, the J gene TRBJ1-1, with 7 bases matching TRBD1. Germline loops: CDR1 SGHRS, CDR2 YFSETQ. J gave up 5 bases and V 4 bases, and 5 bases lay outside the gene matches. CDR3 length: 13 amino acids. CDR3 loop: CASSDLQGTEAFF. DNA of the CDR3: TGCGCCAGCAGCGATTTACAGGGGACTGAAGCTTTCTTT.

The rearrangement links TRBV19 to TRBJ1-1; no firm D call. Trimming cost V 1 base and J 7 bases, with 7 bases left between them. Germline values: CDR1 LNHDA, CDR2 SQIVND (reference sequence). The CDR3 has 12 residues. The CDR3: CASSIGHREAFF. CDR3 DNA sequence: TGTGCCAGTAGTATAGGACACCGTGAAGCTTTCTTT.

The DNA of the CDR3 is TGTGCCAGCAGCCGGACTAGCGGGAGGGGGGAGACCCAGTACTTC. Translated: CASSRTSGRGETQYF. This chain links TRBV2 with TRBJ2-5, with 15 bases that match TRBD2. The CDR3 spans 15 residues. The V gene's germline CDR1 is SNHLY and CDR2 FYNNEI. The V gene end was trimmed by 6 bases and the J gene end by 5 bases; junction bases not matched to a gene: 4.

The V gene is TRBV19, the J gene TRBJ1-5; no firm D call. The CDR3 runs to 13 residues. V lost 6 bases and J 7 bases, leaving 13 bases between the germline ends. CDR1 and CDR2 (germline): LNHDA, SQIVND (reference sequence). CDR3 bases: TGTGCCAGTAGCCCAGCTACAGAACAGCCCCAGCATTTT. Its protein is CASSPATEQPQHF.

This chain connects TRBV5-8 to TRBJ1-2; D is uncertain. The germline CDR1 and CDR2 sequences are SGHTS and YDEGEE. Trimming pared 3 bases from V and 0 bases from J, leaving 9 bases between. The CDR3 covers 14 residues. The CDR3, as DNA: TGTGCCAGCAGCTCCCCGGGTTCTAACTATGGCTACACCTTC. Protein product: CASSSPGSNYGYTF.

The chain employs TRBV5-1 and TRBJ2-5; 7 positions agree with TRBD1. V was clipped by 4 bases and J by 7 bases; unmatched bases: 10. In germline, CDR1 is SGHRS, CDR2 YFSETQ. This CDR3 is 14 amino acids long. The CDR3 is CASSPGGGAWTQYF. DNA for the CDR3: TGCGCCAGCAGCCCAGGGGGTGGCGCGTGGACCCAGTACTTC.

The rearrangement joins TRBV21-1 to TRBJ1-5; TRBD1, the D gene given by the table, was not confirmed from the DNA. TRBV21-1 constitutes a pseudogene. The CDR3 is 14 amino acids. The CDR3: CASSRRQGNQPQHF. In nucleotides, the CDR3 is TGTGCCAGCAGCAGGCGACAGGGGAATCAGCCCCAGCATTTT.

The chain uses TRBV10-3 and TRBJ2-7, with 9 bases aligning to TRBD1. From germline, CDR1 is ENHRY and CDR2 SYGVKD. The trim removed 0 bases at V and 2 bases at J, leaving 2 bases unmatched. The CDR3 is 15 amino acids. For the CDR3, the DNA is TGTGCCATCAGTGAGTCGGGGGACAGGGCCTACGAGCAGTACTTC. This gives the protein CAISESGDRAYEQYF.

The genes are TRBV7-9 and TRBJ2-3; TRBD1 aligns across 8 bases. The CDR3 length is 16 residues. Losses at the gene ends were 4 bases for V and 5 bases for J; bases not matched to a gene: 11. Germline V CDR1 and CDR2: SEHNR, FQNEAQ (reference sequence). The CDR3 nucleotides read TGTGCCAGCAGCTCCGGACGGACAGGGTTTTTAGATACGCAGTATTTT. Amino acids: CASSSGRTGFLDTQYF.

This clone was seen once. CDR3 nucleotides: TGTGCCAGCAGCAAAGGACAGGGCTCAACAGATACGCAGTATTTT. It yields the protein CASSKGQGSTDTQYF. The rearrangement joins TRBV21-1 to TRBJ2-3; the table's D call TRBD1 went unverified against the DNA. TRBV21-1 represents a pseudogene. The CDR3 sequence is 15 residues long.

The chain uses TRBV7-7 and TRBJ2-5; D might be TRBD1 (6 bases). The length of the CDR3 is 13 residues. Germline V gene data show CDR1 as SSHAT and CDR2 as FNYEAQ (reference sequence). V lost 3 bases, J lost 4 bases, and 9 bases lay in between. DNA of the CDR3: TGTGCCAGCAGCTTCGGCAGGGGAGAGACCCAGTACTTC. As protein: CASSFGRGETQYF.

The chain links TRBV2 to TRBJ2-1; the match to TRBD1 covers 7 bases. This CDR3 comprises 14 residues. The germline gives CDR1 SNHLY, CDR2 FYNNEI. Germline trimming cut 6 bases from V and 0 bases from J; bases unmatched to any gene: 2. For the CDR3, the DNA is TGTGCCAGCAGGGGGACAGCCTCCTACAATGAGCAGTTCTTC. Translated: CASRGTASYNEQFF.

This clone was observed a few times. The chain combines TRBV11-2 with TRBJ2-7; D might be TRBD1 (7 bases). Germline V gene data show CDR1 as SGHAT and CDR2 as FQNNGV. Trimming removed 2 bases at V and 5 bases at J, with 22 bases between. The CDR3 spans 17 residues. CDR3 nucleotides: TGTGCCAGCAGCTTACCCCACGGAGGGACAGTCTCTCACGAGCAGTACTTC. This translates into CASSLPHGGTVSHEQYF.